A single sample gave rise to the 24 T cell receptor beta chains below, sequenced in a study of T cells in localized non-small cell lung cancer. TCRdb keeps only in-frame clones here, not all; method: immunoSEQ multiplex PCR. This repertoire shows about 72,000 clones, roughly four fifths found once; its top ten account for approximately 13%. The starting material was peripheral blood, obtained before any cancer treatment. The receptors come from a female donor older than 55 with stage I lung adenocarcinoma.

This chain links TRBV5-4 with TRBJ2-5; a possible D gene is TRBD2 (5 bases). The CDR3 is 11 amino acids. CDR1 is SGHNT and CDR2 is YYREEE in the germline V gene (reference sequence). V was pared by 3 bases and J by 5 bases, with 5 bases between. The CDR3: CASSWEETQYF. The DNA for the CDR3 is TGTGCCAGCAGCTGGGAGGAGACCCAGTACTTC.

This clone was seen once. V usage is TRBV6-6 and J usage is TRBJ1-2; TRBD1 might be the D (5 bases). CDR1 and CDR2 (germline): MNHNY, SVGAGI (reference sequence). The CDR3 is 13 amino acids. V was pared by 8 bases and J by 8 bases, with 18 bases between. This CDR3 reads CASRGSSGNGYTF. DNA for the CDR3: TGTGCCAGCCGGGGGTCATCAGGGAACGGCTACACCTTC.

The chain joins TRBV18 to TRBJ1-5; D unclear. This CDR3 region has 14 residues. Deletions cut 1 base from V and 2 bases from J, with 6 bases between. Germline V gene lookup returns CDR1 KGHSH and CDR2 LQKENI. CDR3 sequence (DNA): TGTGCCAGCTCACCACGGGTTGGCAATCAGCCCCAGCATTTT. Residues: CASSPRVGNQPQHF.

This chain joins TRBV9 and TRBJ2-3, with 8 bases identical to TRBD1. The germline V gene encodes CDR1 SGDLS and CDR2 YYNGEE. CDR3 length: 15 amino acids. Trimming took 1 base from V and 4 from J; bases not matched to a gene: 5. The CDR3 DNA reads TGTGCCAGCAGCGTACAGGGGGCCAGTTCAGATACGCAGTATTTT. Protein product: CASSVQGASSDTQYF. Full variable domain (missing parts from reference TRBV9 and TRBJ2-3): DSGVTQTPKHLITATGQRVTLRCSPRSGDLSVYWYQQSLDQGLQFLIQYYNGEERAKGNILERFSAQQFPDLHSELNLSSLELGDSALYFCASSVQGASSDTQYFGPGTRLTVL.

V and J are TRBV7-2 and TRBJ1-2; 7 nucleotides align to TRBD1. The germline CDR1 and CDR2 sequences are SGHTA and FQGNSA. V lost 5 bases to trimming and J lost 4 bases; unmatched junction nucleotides: 7. CDR3 size: 14 residues. CDR3 in amino acids: CASSIRQGFYGYTF. Here the CDR3 DNA reads TGTGCCAGCAGCATTCGACAGGGCTTCTATGGCTACACCTTC.

The V and J genes are TRBV10-3 and TRBJ1-6, with D tentatively TRBD1 (5 bases). Deletions cut 7 bases from V and 3 bases from J, with 13 bases between. This CDR3 is built from 15 residues. Germline loops: CDR1 ENHRY, CDR2 SYGVKD. The CDR3 here is CAITPGPDYNSPLHF. The CDR3 region has the DNA TGTGCCATCACCCCAGGGCCGGACTATAATTCACCCCTCCACTTT.

V usage is TRBV10-3 and J usage is TRBJ2-5; D not certain. Trimming pared 4 bases from V and 0 bases from J, leaving 6 bases between. The CDR3 has 13 residues. Germline V CDR1 and CDR2: ENHRY, SYGVKD. The CDR3 DNA reads TGTGCCATCAGTGGAGCTAACCAAGAGACCCAGTACTTC. Translating gives CAISGANQETQYF.

This chain connects TRBV18 to TRBJ1-5; 9 nucleotides line up with TRBD1. Germline V gives CDR1 KGHSH, CDR2 LQKENI. The length of the CDR3 is 16 residues. V shed 3 bases, J shed 0 bases, and the junction held 3 bases outside the gene matches. CDR3 region: CASSPDRGSSNQPQHF. The DNA of the CDR3 is TGTGCCAGCTCACCGGACAGGGGCTCTAGCAATCAGCCCCAGCATTTT.

This rearrangement joins TRBV11-2 to TRBJ1-2, with TRBD1 matching 7 bases. With 5 bases clipped from V and 13 bases from J, the junction kept 10 bases outside the gene matches. Germline V lookup: CDR1 SGHAT, CDR2 FQNNGV. The CDR3 has 12 amino acids. Here the CDR3 reads CASSPTGAGVTF. As DNA, the CDR3 is TGTGCCAGCAGCCCTACAGGGGCGGGGGTCACCTTC.

The chain combines TRBV19 with TRBJ2-7, with D maybe TRBD2 (5 bases). The germline CDR1 and CDR2 sequences are LNHDA and SQIVND (reference sequence). Trimming pared 3 bases from V and 0 bases from J, leaving 9 bases between. This CDR3 contains 14 residues. This CDR3 reads CASSMEATSYEQYF. CDR3 bases: TGTGCCAGTAGTATGGAGGCGACCTCCTACGAGCAGTACTTC.

The CDR3 region is CASSLGSGTETQYF. CDR3 sequence (DNA): TGCGCCAGCAGCTTGGGTAGCGGGACCGAGACCCAGTACTTC. The chain uses TRBV5-1 and TRBJ2-5; 8 positions agree with TRBD2. Looked up from germline, CDR1 is SGHRS and CDR2 is YFSETQ. Trimming took 0 bases from V and 5 from J; bases not matched to a gene: 3. The CDR3 sequence is 14 residues long.

The gene calls are TRBV19 and TRBJ1-1; TRBD1 might be the D (6 bases). The CDR3 contains 14 residues. CDR1 is LNHDA, CDR2 SQIVND, per germline (reference sequence). Between the trimmed V and J ends, which lost 6 bases and 3 bases, there was a span of 14 bases. As DNA, the CDR3 is TGTGCCAGTAGGGGGGCAGGGTGGGACACTGAAGCTTTCTTT. Translated: CASRGAGWDTEAFF. Combining the CDR3 with reference TRBV19 and TRBJ1-1 gives the whole variable domain DGGITQSPKYLFRKEGQNVTLSCEQNLNHDAMYWYRQDPGQGLRLIYYSQIVNDFQKGDIAEGYSVSREKKESFPLTVTSAQKNPTAFYLCASRGAGWDTEAFFGQGTRLTVV.

The genes are TRBV15 and TRBJ2-7; 7 positions agree with TRBD2. The V gene end was trimmed by 0 bases and the J gene end by 4 bases; junction bases not matched to a gene: 3. The CDR3 has 14 amino acids. Germline lookup yields CDR1 LNHNV and CDR2 YYDKDF (reference sequence). The CDR3 spells CATSRDRGEYEQYF. In nucleotides, the CDR3 is TGTGCCACCAGCAGAGATCGGGGGGAATACGAGCAGTACTTC.

V and J are TRBV19 and TRBJ1-1; the D is unclear. The CDR3 is 14 residues long. The V end was cut by 7 bases, the J end by 3 bases, with 15 bases between. Germline values: CDR1 LNHDA, CDR2 SQIVND (reference sequence). The CDR3 bases are TGTGCCAGTACCCTAAGGGAGAGGGACACTGAAGCTTTCTTT. Its translation: CASTLRERDTEAFF.

The chain employs TRBV6-6 and TRBJ2-3; D is ambiguous. Trimming shortened V by 6 bases and J by 0 bases, and 4 bases separated the two germline ends. Germline values: CDR1 MNHNY, CDR2 SVGAGI (reference sequence). The CDR3 totals 12 residues. The CDR3 DNA sequence: TGTGCCAGCAGAATGAGCACAGATACGCAGTATTTT. This gives the protein CASRMSTDTQYF.

This chain joins TRBV7-2 and TRBJ2-7; 11 bases line up with TRBD2. This CDR3 spans 15 amino acids. The trim removed 3 bases at V and 2 bases at J, leaving 3 bases unmatched. CDR1 and CDR2 (germline): SGHTA, FQGNSA. The CDR3 nucleotides are TGTGCCAGCAGCTTTGGGACTAGCGGAACCTACGAGCAGTACTTC. Protein: CASSFGTSGTYEQYF.

With respect to this clone: A read error may produce the germline difference seen at one junction end. The J gene is TRBJ1-1, the V gene TRBV19; no firm D call. The germline gives CDR1 LNHDA, CDR2 SQIVND (reference sequence). The CDR3 covers 13 residues. The CDR3 DNA follows: TGTGCCAGTAGTATAGCCCCGAGTGTGCTTTTCAAATTT. Its protein is CASSIAPSVLFKF.

The gene calls are TRBV7-2 and TRBJ2-1; no clear D. The CDR3 extends over 13 amino acids. Germline loops: CDR1 SGHTA, CDR2 FQGNSA. Deletions cut 1 base from V and 5 bases from J, with 6 bases between. The CDR3 loop reads CASSLEPNNEQFF. DNA for the CDR3: TGTGCCAGCAGCTTAGAACCGAACAATGAGCAGTTCTTC.

For this clone: Other DNA sequences in this specimen translate into the identical CDR3. This chain links TRBV7-3 with TRBJ2-3, with D perhaps TRBD2 (6 bases). V lost 5 bases and J 0 bases, leaving 9 bases between the germline ends. This CDR3 comprises 14 residues. In germline, CDR1 is SGHTA, CDR2 FQGTGA. The CDR3 DNA follows: TGTGCCAGCAGCCCGGGACTTAGCACAGATACGCAGTATTTT. Protein sequence: CASSPGLSTDTQYF.

The V call is TRBV28, the J call TRBJ1-2; TRBD1 matches 10 bases. Per germline, CDR1 MDHEN and CDR2 SYDVKM. The CDR3 runs to 14 residues. V shed 4 bases and J 7 bases; nucleotides not matched to a gene: 6. This chain's CDR3 is CASSSGQGISGYTF. As DNA, the CDR3 is TGTGCCAGCAGTTCGGGACAGGGGATTAGTGGCTACACCTTC.

The rearrangement joins TRBV7-3 to TRBJ2-4; D unresolved. V lost 5 bases and J lost 8, with 13 bases in between. CDR1 and CDR2 (germline): SGHTA, FQGTGA. The CDR3 spans 13 residues. The CDR3 coding sequence is TGTGCCAGCAGCCATACGGGCGCTGACATTCAGTACTTC. Translated, it gives CASSHTGADIQYF.

This chain links TRBV5-4 with TRBJ2-1, with D tentatively TRBD1 (5 bases). This CDR3 is built from 15 residues. CDR1 and CDR2 from the germline V gene are SGHNT and YYREEE (reference sequence). Trimming stripped 2 bases from V and 7 bases from J, with 16 bases between. The CDR3 sequence is CASSFSSQGFNEQFF. The CDR3 nucleotides are TGTGCCAGCAGCTTCAGCAGTCAGGGTTTTAATGAGCAGTTCTTC.

The chain is built from TRBV11-3 and TRBJ2-1; D not resolved. The CDR3 sequence is 13 residues long. The V and J ends lost 3 bases and 2 bases respectively, with 5 bases between them. Germline V gene data show CDR1 as SGHNT and CDR2 as YENEEA. The CDR3 spells CASSFGPYNEQFF. CDR3 nucleotides: TGTGCCAGCAGCTTTGGCCCCTACAATGAGCAGTTCTTC.

The chain employs TRBV12-5 and TRBJ2-5, with TRBD2 matching over 12 bases. The V and J ends lost 3 bases and 0 bases, in that order; junction bases with no gene match: 2. The CDR3 runs to 16 residues. The germline CDR1 and CDR2 sequences are LGHNT and FRNRAP. The CDR3 region is CASGFGTSGYQETQYF. The CDR3 bases are TGTGCTAGTGGTTTTGGGACTAGCGGGTACCAAGAGACCCAGTACTTC.